This T cell receptor (beta chain) was obtained from a study of shared clonotypes between healthy human individuals. Each sample came from a Caucasian adult donor living in Nashville, Tennessee. Genomic DNA of unsorted samples came from roughly 90 million PBMCs. The CDR3 spans 15 residues. V was clipped by 5 bases and J by 2 bases; unmatched bases: 6. The V gene's germline CDR1 is LNHDA and CDR2 SQIVND (reference sequence). The authors ran the assay at deep level. Here immunoSEQ multiplex PCR was the method, and the copy in TCRdb shows in-frame clones only, minus some. The repertoire consists of about 500,000 clones, with roughly three quarters occurring once and the leading ten covering around 12%.

The chain employs TRBV19 and TRBJ2-7; 10 nucleotides match TRBD2. This sequence originates from a woman aged 40 to 50 in good health. Some clones in this sample may be carry-over from other donors' samples. The sample consisted of PBMCs. CDR3 loop: CASSPSGRAPYEQYF. CDR3 nucleotides: TGTGCCAGTAGTCCAAGCGGGAGGGCCCCCTACGAGCAGTACTTC.